This T cell receptor beta chain was sequenced in a study of CD4 T cells in relation to SARS-CoV-2 and coronaviruses. Across the study: The HLA restriction of the shared crossreactive spike epitopes was mapped. Overall study findings and caveats: SARS-CoV-2-driven expansion was significantly weaker in crossreactive than monoreactive clones.

Deep TCR-beta sequencing used DNA from uncultured naive and memory CD4+ T cells. Sequencing used immunoSEQ multiplex PCR; TCRdb keeps in-frame clones, though not all of them. The sample yields about 68,000 clones, more than 85% seen once. Before the COVID-19 pandemic, during about 2010-2018, CD4+ T cells were taken from unexposed donors. CD4 enrichment then naive enrichment separated naive from memory CD4+ cells. CDR3 length: 14 amino acids. The V segment lost 2 bases and the J segment 3 bases; nucleotides outside the gene matches: 3. Germline V lookup: CDR1 SGHRS, CDR2 YFSETQ. This clone was seen only once. No antigen is known for it.

This rearrangement joins TRBV5-1 to TRBJ2-7; 9 nucleotides match TRBD1. This clonotype was sampled from a human donor in good health. Sequencing was carried out using naive CD4+ T cells from PBMCs. This sample's subset: naive CD4+ T cells isolated by negative enrichment. CDR3 bases: TGCGCCAGCAGCTTACGGGACAGGGACTACGAGCAGTACTTC. This encodes CASSLRDRDYEQYF.